This T cell receptor beta chain was sequenced in a study of blood T cell repertoires in COVID-19. Turning to the study itself: Acute and convalescent COVID-19 samples came from the United States, Italy and Spain. The cDNA or gDNA used as material had been derived from T cells, B-cell-depleted T cells, or PBMCs.

The authors' processing: Estimated nucleated cell counts came from reference gene primer amplification. Generated by immunoSEQ multiplex PCR, the TCRdb table keeps only in-frame clones and is missing some. D and trimming come from the DNA, and the V and J calls and clone size come from that table. This sample has about 170,000 clones, with over 70% found just once. Trimming left V 1 base short and J 0 bases short, with 3 bases between. The CDR3 totals 13 residues. Germline lookup yields CDR1 LNHDA and CDR2 SQIVND (reference sequence). The clonotype comes from a woman aged 60-70 years with acute or convalescent COVID-19. The chain carries TRBV19 and TRBJ1-2; D not resolved. Sequencing was done on a sample of peripheral blood. The CDR3 DNA is TGTGCCAGTAGTATAGCAGCTAACTATGGCTACACCTTC. Translating it yields CASSIAANYGYTF.